A single TCR beta chain is shown here with its context. Antigen unknown. Germline CDR1 is SGHRS and CDR2 is YFSETQ. The CDR3 totals 17 residues. V dropped 1 base and J dropped 0 bases, with 13 bases sitting between them. These data are taken from a study of cytotoxic CD8 clonotypes in ibrutinib-treated CLL. Findings and caveats of the study: T-cell clonality at baseline went above that of age-matched healthy donors and rose and fell with circulating CD8+ T-cell counts.

Using immunoSEQ multiplex PCR, the repertoire was profiled, and TCRdb retains in-frame clones only, with some absent. There are 50,000 or so clones in the sample; around 78% occur only once, and roughly 21% lies in the top ten. The sample was PBMCs, taken after 24 months of ibrutinib treatment. The chain recombines TRBV5-1 with TRBJ2-2; D possibly corresponds to TRBD2 (6 bases). The source is a human donor with chronic lymphocytic leukemia. CDR3 amino acids: CASSLLFSGANTGELFF. CDR3 nucleotides: TGCGCCAGCAGCTTGCTTTTCTCGGGGGCGAACACCGGGGAGCTGTTTTTT. Using reference TRBV5-1 and TRBJ2-2 for the parts outside the CDR3, the full variable domain is KAGVTQTPRYLIKTRGQQVTLSCSPISGHRSVSWYQQTPGQGLQFLFEYFSETQRNKGNFPGRFSGRQFSNSRSEMNVSTLELGDSALYLCASSLLFSGANTGELFFGEGSRLTVL.